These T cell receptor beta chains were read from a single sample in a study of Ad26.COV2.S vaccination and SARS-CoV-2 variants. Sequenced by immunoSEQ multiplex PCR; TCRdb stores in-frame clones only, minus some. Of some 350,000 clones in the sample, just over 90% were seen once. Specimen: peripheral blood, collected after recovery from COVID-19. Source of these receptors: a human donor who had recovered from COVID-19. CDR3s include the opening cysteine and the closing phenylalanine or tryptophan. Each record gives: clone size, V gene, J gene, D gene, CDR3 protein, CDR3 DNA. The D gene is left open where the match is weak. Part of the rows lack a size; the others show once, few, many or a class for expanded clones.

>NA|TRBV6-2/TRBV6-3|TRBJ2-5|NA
CASSTTPEGRSKETQYF
TGTGCCAGCAGTACTACCCCTGAGGGTAGGAGTAAGGAGACCCAGTACTTC
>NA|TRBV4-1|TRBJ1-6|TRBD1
CASSQAGQGNSPLHF
TGCGCCAGCAGCCAAGCGGGACAGGGTAATTCACCCCTCCACTTT
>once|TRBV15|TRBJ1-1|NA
CATRNRVGEPEAFF
TGTGCCACCAGAAACAGGGTGGGGGAACCTGAAGCTTTCTTT
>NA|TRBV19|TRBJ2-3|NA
CASSIGRRDTQYF
TGTGCCAGTAGTATAGGACGCCGGGATACGCAGTATTTT
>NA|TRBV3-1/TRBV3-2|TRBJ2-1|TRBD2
CASSQASGGYNEQFF
TGTGCCAGCAGCCAAGCTAGCGGGGGTTACAATGAGCAGTTCTTC
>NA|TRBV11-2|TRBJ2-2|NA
CASSLGASGELFF
TGTGCCAGCAGCTTGGGGGCCTCCGGGGAGCTGTTTTTT
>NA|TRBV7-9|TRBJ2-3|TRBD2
CASSFGLAGIDTQYF
TGTGCCAGCAGCTTTGGGCTAGCGGGGATAGATACGCAGTATTTT
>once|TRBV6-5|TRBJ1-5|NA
CASSLGYADNQPQHF
TGTGCCAGCAGCCTGGGATACGCGGACAATCAGCCCCAGCATTTT
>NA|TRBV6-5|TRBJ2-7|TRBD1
CATPGGDRGLFEQYF
TGTGCCACCCCTGGGGGGGACAGGGGGTTGTTCGAGCAGTACTTC
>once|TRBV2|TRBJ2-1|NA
CASSSLSVVDEQFF
TGTGCCAGCAGTTCCCTTTCCGTTGTCGATGAGCAGTTCTTC
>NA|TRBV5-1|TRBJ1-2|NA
CASSLGPGTDYGYTF
TGCGCCAGCAGCCTTGGGCCCGGGACGGATTATGGCTACACCTTC
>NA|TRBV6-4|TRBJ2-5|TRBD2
CASSDSGTTGRQYF
TGTGCCAGCAGTGACTCCGGGACTACAGGACGTCAGTACTTC
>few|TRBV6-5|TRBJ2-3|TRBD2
CASTPSGLDTQYF
TGTGCCAGCACTCCTAGCGGATTAGATACGCAGTATTTT
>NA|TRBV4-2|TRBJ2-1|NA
CASSPPTGGGQFF
TGTGCCAGCAGCCCTCCGACCGGAGGTGGGCAGTTCTTC
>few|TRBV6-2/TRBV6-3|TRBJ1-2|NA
CASSGHLYGYTF
TGTGCCAGCAGCGGCCATTTATATGGCTACACCTTC
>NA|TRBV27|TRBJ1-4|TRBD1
CASSAYTTGTVENEKLFF
TGTGCCAGCAGTGCTTATACGACAGGGACGGTCGAAAATGAAAAACTGTTTTTT
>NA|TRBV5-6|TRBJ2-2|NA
CASSFNGAPNTGELFF
TGTGCCAGCAGCTTCAATGGGGCTCCGAACACCGGGGAGCTGTTTTTT
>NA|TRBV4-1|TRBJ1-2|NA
CASSPGAGLYGYTF
TGCGCCAGCTCCCCGGGGGCAGGGTTATATGGCTACACCTTC
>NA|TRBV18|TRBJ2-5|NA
CASSPTLQETQYF
TGTGCCAGCTCACCAACACTCCAAGAGACCCAGTACTTC
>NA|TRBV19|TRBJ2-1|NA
CASTSKGGYNEQFF
TGTGCCAGTACCTCAAAGGGGGGTTACAATGAGCAGTTCTTC
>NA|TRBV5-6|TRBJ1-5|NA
CASSSQDGKTNQPQHF
TGTGCCAGCAGCTCTCAGGACGGGAAGACTAATCAGCCCCAGCATTTT
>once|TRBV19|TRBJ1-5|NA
CASSQGDQPQHF
TGTGCCAGTAGTCAGGGAGATCAGCCCCAGCATTTT
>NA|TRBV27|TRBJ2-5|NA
CASGSQGLEETQYF
TGTGCCAGCGGATCACAGGGTTTAGAGGAGACCCAGTACTTC
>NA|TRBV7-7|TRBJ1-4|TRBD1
CASSVGQAINEKLFF
TGTGCCAGCAGCGTGGGACAGGCGATTAATGAAAAACTGTTTTTT
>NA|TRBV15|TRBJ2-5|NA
CATSRDLGGGETQYF
TGTGCCACCAGCAGAGATCTGGGGGGAGGAGAGACCCAGTACTTC
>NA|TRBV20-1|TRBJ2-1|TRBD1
CSASGTGADNEQFF
TGCAGTGCTAGTGGGACAGGAGCGGACAATGAGCAGTTCTTC
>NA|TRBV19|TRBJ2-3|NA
CASSPQGVDTQYF
TGTGCCAGTAGTCCCCAGGGCGTTGATACGCAGTATTTT
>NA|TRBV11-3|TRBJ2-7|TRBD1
CASSTDRGDEQYF
TGTGCCAGCAGCACAGACAGGGGCGACGAGCAGTACTTC
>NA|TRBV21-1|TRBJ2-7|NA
CASSKNLTGGF
TGTGCCAGCAGCAAAAATTTGACAGGGGGCTTC
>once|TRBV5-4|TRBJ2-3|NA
CASSLTGTDTQYF
TGTGCCAGCAGTTTGACAGGTACAGATACGCAGTATTTT
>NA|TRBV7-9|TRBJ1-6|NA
CASSLARAPNSPLHF
TGTGCCAGCAGCTTAGCCCGGGCGCCTAATTCACCCCTCCACTTT
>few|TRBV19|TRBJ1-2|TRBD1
CASSILSQGRANYGYTF
TGTGCCAGTAGTATTCTCTCACAGGGGAGAGCTAACTATGGCTACACCTTC
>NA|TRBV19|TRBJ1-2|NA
CASSYQRAEPNYGYTF
TGTGCCAGTAGTTACCAACGGGCAGAACCGAACTATGGCTACACCTTC
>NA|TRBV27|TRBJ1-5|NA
CASKIQGSNQPQHF
TGTGCCAGCAAAATACAGGGCAGCAATCAGCCCCAGCATTTT
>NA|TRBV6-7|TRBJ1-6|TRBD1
CASSLGQGDSPLHF
TGTGCCAGCAGTCTTGGACAGGGGGATTCACCCCTCCACTTT
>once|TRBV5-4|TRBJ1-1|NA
CASSLDTRRNTEAFF
TGTGCCAGCAGCTTGGATACTCGACGGAACACTGAAGCTTTCTTT
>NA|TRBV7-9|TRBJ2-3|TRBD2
CASSPVGTSGGNWDTQYF
TGTGCCAGCAGCCCCGTCGGGACTAGCGGGGGAAATTGGGATACGCAGTATTTT
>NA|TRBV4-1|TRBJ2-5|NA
CASSQDILASPETQYF
TGCGCCAGCAGCCAAGACATTCTAGCGAGTCCGGAGACCCAGTACTTC
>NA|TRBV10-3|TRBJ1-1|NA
CAISEGTEAFF
TGTGCCATCAGTGAGGGCACTGAAGCTTTCTTT
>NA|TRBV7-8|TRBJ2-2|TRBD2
CASSPRTSGGGTGELFF
TGTGCCAGCAGCCCCCGGACTAGCGGGGGAGGGACCGGGGAGCTGTTTTTT
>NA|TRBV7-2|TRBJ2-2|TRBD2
CASSLGTSATGELFF
TGTGCCAGCAGCTTGGGGACTAGTGCCACCGGGGAGCTGTTTTTT
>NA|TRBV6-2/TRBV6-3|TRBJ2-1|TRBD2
CASSNGLAGGPGEQFF
TGTGCCAGCAGCAACGGACTAGCGGGGGGGCCGGGTGAGCAGTTCTTC
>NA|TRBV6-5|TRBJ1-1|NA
CASSYFGGPVTEAFF
TGTGCCAGCAGTTACTTCGGGGGGCCGGTCACTGAAGCTTTCTTT
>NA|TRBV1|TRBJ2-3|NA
CTSSQDVASGDSDTQYF
TGCACCAGCAGCCAAGATGTAGCTAGCGGGGACTCAGATACGCAGTATTTT
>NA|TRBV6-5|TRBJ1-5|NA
CASRADIYSNQPQHF
TGTGCCAGCAGGGCAGACATCTATAGCAATCAGCCCCAGCATTTT
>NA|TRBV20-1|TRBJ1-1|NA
CSALRNTEAFF
TGCAGTGCTCTCAGGAACACTGAAGCTTTCTTT